This T cell receptor beta chain was captured in a study of STAT5B mutations in CD4+ large granular lymphocyte leukemia. The study's findings and limits: Without putative leukemic clones, patient CD4-sorted repertoires remained more clonal than healthy CD4+ repertoires. Without HLA matching, higher CD4+ than CD8+ T-LGLL clonality could reflect small sample size. 8/27 top patient clones versus 2/35 control clones were TRBV06-family.

Generated by immunoSEQ multiplex PCR, the TCRdb table keeps only in-frame clones and is missing some. The profile shows more than 30,000 clones, roughly 91% of them singletons. With respect to this clone: Its antigen is unidentified.

This CDR3 region has 13 residues. V lost 9 bases and J lost 2, with 11 bases in between. Per the germline V gene, CDR1 is SNHLY and CDR2 is FYNNEI. The source material was CD4+ T cells from blood buffy coats. V and J are TRBV2 and TRBJ1-3; D is unresolved. The TCR sequence derives from a human donor in good health. Here the CDR3 reads CASFRGAGNTIYF. In DNA, the CDR3 is TGTGCCAGTTTCCGAGGCGCTGGAAACACCATATATTTT.